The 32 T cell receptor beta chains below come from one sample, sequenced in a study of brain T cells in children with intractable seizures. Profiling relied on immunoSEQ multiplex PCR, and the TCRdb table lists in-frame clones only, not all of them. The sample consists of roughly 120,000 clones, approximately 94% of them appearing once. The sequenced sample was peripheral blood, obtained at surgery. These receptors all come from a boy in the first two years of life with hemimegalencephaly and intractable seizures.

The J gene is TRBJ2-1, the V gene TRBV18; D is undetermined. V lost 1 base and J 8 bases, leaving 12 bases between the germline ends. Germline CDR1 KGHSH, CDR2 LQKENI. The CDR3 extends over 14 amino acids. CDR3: CASSPQVAYDEQFF. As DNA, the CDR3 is TGTGCCAGCTCACCACAGGTAGCTTACGATGAGCAGTTCTTC.

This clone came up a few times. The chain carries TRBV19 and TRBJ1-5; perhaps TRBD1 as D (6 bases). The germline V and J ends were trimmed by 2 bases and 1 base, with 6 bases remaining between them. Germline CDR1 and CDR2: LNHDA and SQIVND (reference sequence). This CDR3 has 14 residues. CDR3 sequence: CASSITGSNQPQHF. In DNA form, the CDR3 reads TGTGCCAGTAGTATAACAGGGAGCAATCAGCCCCAGCATTTT.

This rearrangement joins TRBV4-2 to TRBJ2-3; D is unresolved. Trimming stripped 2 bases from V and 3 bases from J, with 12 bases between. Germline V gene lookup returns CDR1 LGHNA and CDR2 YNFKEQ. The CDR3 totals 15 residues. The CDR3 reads CASSQWQFGTDTQYF. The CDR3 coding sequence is TGTGCCAGCAGCCAATGGCAGTTTGGAACAGATACGCAGTATTTT.

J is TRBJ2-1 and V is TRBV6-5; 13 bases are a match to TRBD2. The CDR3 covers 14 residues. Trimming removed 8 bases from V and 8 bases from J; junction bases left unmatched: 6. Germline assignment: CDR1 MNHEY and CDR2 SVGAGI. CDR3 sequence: CASYKLAGGDEQFF. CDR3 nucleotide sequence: TGTGCCAGCTATAAACTAGCGGGAGGGGATGAGCAGTTCTTC.

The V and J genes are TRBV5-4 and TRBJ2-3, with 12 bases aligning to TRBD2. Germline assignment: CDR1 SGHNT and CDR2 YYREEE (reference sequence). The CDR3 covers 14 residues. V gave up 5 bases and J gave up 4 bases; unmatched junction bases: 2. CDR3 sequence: CASRRLAGADTQYF. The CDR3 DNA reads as TGTGCCAGCAGGCGACTAGCGGGAGCAGATACGCAGTATTTT.

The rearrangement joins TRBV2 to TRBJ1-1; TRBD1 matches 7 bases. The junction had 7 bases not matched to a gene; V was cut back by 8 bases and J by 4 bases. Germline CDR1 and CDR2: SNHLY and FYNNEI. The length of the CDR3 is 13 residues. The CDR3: CASSGTESTEAFF. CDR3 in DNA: TGTGCCAGCTCGGGGACAGAGAGCACTGAAGCTTTCTTT.

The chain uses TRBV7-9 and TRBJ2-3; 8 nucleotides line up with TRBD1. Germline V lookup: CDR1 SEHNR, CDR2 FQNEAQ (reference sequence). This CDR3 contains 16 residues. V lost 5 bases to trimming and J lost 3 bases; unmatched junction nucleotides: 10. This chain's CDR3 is CASSPGQGFATDTQYF. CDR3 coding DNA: TGTGCCAGCAGCCCCGGACAGGGATTCGCTACAGATACGCAGTATTTT.

CDR3 in DNA: TGTGCCAGCAGTGAGGGTGATAGTCTCCGATACGAGCAGTACTTC. This codes for CASSEGDSLRYEQYF. The genes are TRBV2 and TRBJ2-7, with D uncertain. V was cut by 3 bases and J by 4 bases, with 16 bases left in between. The CDR3 is 15 amino acids. From germline, CDR1 is SNHLY and CDR2 FYNNEI.

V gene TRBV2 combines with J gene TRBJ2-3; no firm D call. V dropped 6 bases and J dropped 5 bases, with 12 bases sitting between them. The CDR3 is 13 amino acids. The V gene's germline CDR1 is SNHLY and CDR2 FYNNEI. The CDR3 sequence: CASRGDPLDTQYF. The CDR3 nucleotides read TGTGCCAGCAGAGGCGACCCCCTAGATACGCAGTATTTT.

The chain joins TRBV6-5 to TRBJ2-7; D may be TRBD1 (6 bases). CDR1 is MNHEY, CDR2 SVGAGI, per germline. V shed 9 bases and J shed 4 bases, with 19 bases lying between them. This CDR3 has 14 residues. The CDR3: CASQTSGVGYEQYF. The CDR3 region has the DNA TGTGCCAGTCAAACCTCAGGGGTCGGATACGAGCAGTACTTC.

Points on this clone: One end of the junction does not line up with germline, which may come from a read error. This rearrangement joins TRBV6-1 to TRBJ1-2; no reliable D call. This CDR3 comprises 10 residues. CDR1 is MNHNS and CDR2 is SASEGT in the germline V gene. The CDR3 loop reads CASSEGRSHF. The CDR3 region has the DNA TGTGCCAGCAGTGAAGGGCGGAGTCACTTC.

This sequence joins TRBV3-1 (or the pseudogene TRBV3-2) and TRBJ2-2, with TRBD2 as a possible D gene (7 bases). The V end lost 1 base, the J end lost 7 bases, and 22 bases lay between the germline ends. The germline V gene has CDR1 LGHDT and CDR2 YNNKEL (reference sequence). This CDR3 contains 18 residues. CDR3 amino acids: CASSQAEERPGGGGELFF. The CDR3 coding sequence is TGTGCCAGCAGCCAAGCTGAGGAGAGGCCGGGGGGCGGCGGGGAGCTGTTTTTT.

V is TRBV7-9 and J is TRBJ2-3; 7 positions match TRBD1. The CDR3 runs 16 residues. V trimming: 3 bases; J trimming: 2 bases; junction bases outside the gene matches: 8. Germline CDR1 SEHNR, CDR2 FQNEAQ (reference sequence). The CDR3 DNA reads TGTGCCAGCAGCTTTGGGGGCAGGGGGATCACAGATACGCAGTATTTT. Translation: CASSFGGRGITDTQYF.

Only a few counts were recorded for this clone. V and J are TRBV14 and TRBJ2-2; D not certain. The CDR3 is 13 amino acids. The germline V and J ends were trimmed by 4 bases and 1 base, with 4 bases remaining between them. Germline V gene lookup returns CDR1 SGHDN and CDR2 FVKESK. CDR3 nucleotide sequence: TGTGCCAGCAGCCGACAGAACACCGGGGAGCTGTTTTTT. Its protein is CASSRQNTGELFF.

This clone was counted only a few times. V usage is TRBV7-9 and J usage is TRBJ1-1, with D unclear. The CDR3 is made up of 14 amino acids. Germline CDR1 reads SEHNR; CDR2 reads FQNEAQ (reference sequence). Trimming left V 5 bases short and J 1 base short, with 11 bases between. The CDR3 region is CASSLRLTNTEAFF. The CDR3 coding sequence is TGTGCCAGCAGCCTAAGACTTACGAACACTGAAGCTTTCTTT.

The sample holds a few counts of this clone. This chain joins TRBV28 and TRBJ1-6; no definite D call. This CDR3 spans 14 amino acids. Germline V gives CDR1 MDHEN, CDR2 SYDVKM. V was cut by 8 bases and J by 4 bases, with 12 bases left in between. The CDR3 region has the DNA TGTGCCAGCCGCACCGGACCGTATAATTCACCCCTCCACTTT. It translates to CASRTGPYNSPLHF.

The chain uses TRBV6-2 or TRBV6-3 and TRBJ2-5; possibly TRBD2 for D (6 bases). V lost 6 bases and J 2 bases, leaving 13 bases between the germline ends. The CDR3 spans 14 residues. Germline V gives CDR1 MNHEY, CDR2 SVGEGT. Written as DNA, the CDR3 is TGTGCCAGCAGCCTAAGGGGAGGTCAAGAGACCCAGTACTTC. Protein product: CASSLRGGQETQYF.

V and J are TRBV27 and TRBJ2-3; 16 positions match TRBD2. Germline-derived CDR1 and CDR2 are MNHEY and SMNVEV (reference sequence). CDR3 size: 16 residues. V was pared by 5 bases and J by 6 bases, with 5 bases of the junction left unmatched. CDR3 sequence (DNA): TGTGCCAGCAGTCTGGGACTAGCGGGAGGGGCGGATACGCAGTATTTT. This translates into CASSLGLAGGADTQYF.

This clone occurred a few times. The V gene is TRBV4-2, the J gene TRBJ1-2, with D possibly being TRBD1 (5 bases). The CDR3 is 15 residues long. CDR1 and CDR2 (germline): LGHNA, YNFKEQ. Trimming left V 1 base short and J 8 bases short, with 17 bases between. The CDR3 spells CASSQVSRDFGGYTF. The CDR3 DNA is TGTGCCAGCAGCCAAGTGTCCAGGGATTTTGGCGGCTACACCTTC.

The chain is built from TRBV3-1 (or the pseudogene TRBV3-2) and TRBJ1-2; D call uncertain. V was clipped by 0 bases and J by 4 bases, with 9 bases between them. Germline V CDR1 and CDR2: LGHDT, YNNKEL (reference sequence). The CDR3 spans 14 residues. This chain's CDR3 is CASSQDRGSYGYTF. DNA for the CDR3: TGTGCCAGCAGCCAAGATCGGGGATCCTATGGCTACACCTTC.

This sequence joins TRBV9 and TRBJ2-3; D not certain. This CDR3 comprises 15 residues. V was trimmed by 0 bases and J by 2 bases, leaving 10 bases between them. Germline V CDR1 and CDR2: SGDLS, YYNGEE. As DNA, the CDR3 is TGTGCCAGCAGCGTAGCTATCCCATCCACAGATACGCAGTATTTT. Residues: CASSVAIPSTDTQYF.

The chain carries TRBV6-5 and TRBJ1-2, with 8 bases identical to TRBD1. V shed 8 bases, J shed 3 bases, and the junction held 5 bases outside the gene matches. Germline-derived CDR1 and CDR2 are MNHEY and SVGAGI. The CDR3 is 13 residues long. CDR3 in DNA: TGTGCCAGCGGTCTACAGGGGGACTATGGCTACACCTTC. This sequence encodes CASGLQGDYGYTF.

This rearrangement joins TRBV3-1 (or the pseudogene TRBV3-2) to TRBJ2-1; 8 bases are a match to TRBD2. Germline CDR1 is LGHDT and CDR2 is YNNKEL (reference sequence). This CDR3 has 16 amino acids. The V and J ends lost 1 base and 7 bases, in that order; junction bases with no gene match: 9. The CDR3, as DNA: TGTGCCAGCAGCCAAGTTGCGGGAGGCCTCCCGAATGAGCAGTTCTTC. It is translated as CASSQVAGGLPNEQFF.

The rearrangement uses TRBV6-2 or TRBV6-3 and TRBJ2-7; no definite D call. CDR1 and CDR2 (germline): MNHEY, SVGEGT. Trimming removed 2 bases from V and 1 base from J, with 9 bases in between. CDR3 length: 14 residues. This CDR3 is CASSYVEWSYEQYF. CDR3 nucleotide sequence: TGTGCCAGCAGTTACGTGGAGTGGTCCTACGAGCAGTACTTC.

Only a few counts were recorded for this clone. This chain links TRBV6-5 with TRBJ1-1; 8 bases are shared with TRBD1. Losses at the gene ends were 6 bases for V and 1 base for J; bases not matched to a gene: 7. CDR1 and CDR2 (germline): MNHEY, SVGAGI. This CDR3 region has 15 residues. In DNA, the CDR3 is TGTGCCAGCAGAGGGATCGGACAGGGGAACACTGAAGCTTTCTTT. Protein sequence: CASRGIGQGNTEAFF.

For the CDR3, the DNA is TGTGCCAGCAGTTACGGGCAGGGAGGAGCTTTCTTT. This codes for CASSYGQGGAFF. The V and J genes are TRBV6-5 and TRBJ1-1; tentatively, D is TRBD1 (5 bases). V was trimmed by 2 bases and J by 10 bases, leaving 11 bases between them. Germline loops: CDR1 MNHEY, CDR2 SVGAGI. This CDR3 comprises 12 residues.

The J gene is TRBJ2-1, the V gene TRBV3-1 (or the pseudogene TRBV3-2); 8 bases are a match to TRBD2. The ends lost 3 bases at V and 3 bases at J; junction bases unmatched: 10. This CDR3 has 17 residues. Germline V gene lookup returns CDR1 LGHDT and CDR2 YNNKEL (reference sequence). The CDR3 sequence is CASSHRRPSGRYNEQFF. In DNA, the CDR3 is TGTGCCAGCAGCCACCGTCGACCTAGCGGGCGCTACAATGAGCAGTTCTTC.

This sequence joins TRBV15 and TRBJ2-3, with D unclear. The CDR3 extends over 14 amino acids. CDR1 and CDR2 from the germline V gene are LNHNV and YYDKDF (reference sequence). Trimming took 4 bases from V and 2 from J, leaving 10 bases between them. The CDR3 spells CATSTRAHTDTQYF. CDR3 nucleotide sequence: TGTGCCACCAGCACCCGGGCCCACACAGATACGCAGTATTTT.

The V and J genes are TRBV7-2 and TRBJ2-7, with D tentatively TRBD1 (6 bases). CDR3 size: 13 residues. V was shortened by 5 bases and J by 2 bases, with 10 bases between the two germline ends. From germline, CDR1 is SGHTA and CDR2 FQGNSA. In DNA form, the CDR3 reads TGTGCCAGCAGCCGAGACAGGACCTACGAGCAGTACTTC. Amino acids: CASSRDRTYEQYF. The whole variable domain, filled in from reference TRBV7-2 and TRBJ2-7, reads GAGVSQSPSNKVTEKGKDVELRCDPISGHTALYWYRQSLGQGLEFLIYFQGNSAPDKSGLPSDRFSAERTGGSVSTLTIQRTQQEDSAVYLCASSRDRTYEQYFGPGTRLTVT.

The CDR3 sequence: CASSDRDNYGYTF. CDR3 sequence (DNA): TGTGCCAGCAGTGACAGGGATAACTATGGCTACACCTTC. This chain connects TRBV9 to TRBJ1-2; 7 bases are a match to TRBD1. The CDR3 runs 13 residues. Germline CDR1 is SGDLS and CDR2 is YYNGEE. The V and J ends lost 5 bases and 1 base, in that order; junction bases with no gene match: 2.

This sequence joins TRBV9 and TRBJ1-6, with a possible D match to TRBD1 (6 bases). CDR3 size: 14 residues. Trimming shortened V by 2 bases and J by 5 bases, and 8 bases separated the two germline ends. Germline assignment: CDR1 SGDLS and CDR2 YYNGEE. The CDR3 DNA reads TGTGCCAGCAGCGTTTCAGGGGATAATTCACCCCTCCACTTT. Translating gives CASSVSGDNSPLHF.

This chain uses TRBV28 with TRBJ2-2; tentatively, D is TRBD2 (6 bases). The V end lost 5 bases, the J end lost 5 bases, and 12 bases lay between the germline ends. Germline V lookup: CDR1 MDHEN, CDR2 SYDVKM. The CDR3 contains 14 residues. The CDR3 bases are TGTGCCAGCAGTAGGAGGGCCGGGACCGGGGAGCTGTTTTTT. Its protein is CASSRRAGTGELFF.